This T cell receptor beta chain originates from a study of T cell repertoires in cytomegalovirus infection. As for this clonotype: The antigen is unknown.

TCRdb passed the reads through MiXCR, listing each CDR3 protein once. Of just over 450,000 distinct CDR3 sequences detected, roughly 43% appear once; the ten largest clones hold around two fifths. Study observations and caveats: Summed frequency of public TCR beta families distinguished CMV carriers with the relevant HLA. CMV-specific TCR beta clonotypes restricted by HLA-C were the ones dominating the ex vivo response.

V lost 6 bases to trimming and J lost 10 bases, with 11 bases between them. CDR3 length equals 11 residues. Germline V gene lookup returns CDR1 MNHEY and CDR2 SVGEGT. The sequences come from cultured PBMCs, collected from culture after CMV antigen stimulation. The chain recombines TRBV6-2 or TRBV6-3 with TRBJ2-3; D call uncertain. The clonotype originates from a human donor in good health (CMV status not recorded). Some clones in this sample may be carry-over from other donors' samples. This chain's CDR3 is CASSSPRSQYF. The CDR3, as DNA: TGTGCCAGCAGCTCTCCCAGATCGCAGTATTTT.